This is a list of T cell receptor beta chains from one sample in a study of breast tumors, draining lymph nodes, adjacent tissues. One entry per CDR3 protein results from TCRdb running MiXCR on the multiplex PCR reads. The table lists about 170,000 distinct CDR3 sequences, approximately 33% of them singletons. Sequenced: axillary lymph node tissue. The receptors shown here come from a female donor with breast cancer. Some clones in this sample may be carry-over from other donors' samples. Each CDR3 is given with its conserved first and last residue. The D gene is left open where the match is weak. Size values are once, few and many counts, or a class for expanded clones, and some rows have none.

TRBJ2-7 | TRBV29-1 | NA | TRBD1 | CSARDREVVEQYF | TGCAGCGCAAGGGACAGGGAGGTCGTCGAGCAGTACTTC
TRBJ2-7 | TRBV7-8 | many | NA | CASSSGPKLEQYF | TGTGCCAGCAGCTCCGGACCCAAGCTCGAGCAGTACTTC
TRBJ2-1 | TRBV15 | many | TRBD2 | CATSREMSGGGHNEQFF | TGTGCCACCAGCAGAGAGATGTCGGGGGGGGGGCACAATGAGCAGTTCTTC
TRBJ2-7 | TRBV5-1 | once | NA | CASSFGSGIYEQYF | TGCGCCAGCAGCTTTGGTAGCGGAATCTACGAGCAGTACTTC
TRBJ1-6 | TRBV6-1 | many | TRBD1 | CASTLTGKETPLHF | TGTGCCAGCACCCTGACAGGGAAGGAAACACCCCTCCACTTT
TRBJ2-7 | TRBV12-3/TRBV12-4 | many | NA | CASRFEGSYEQYF | TGTGCCAGCAGATTTGAAGGGTCCTACGAGCAGTACTTC
TRBJ1-4 | TRBV11-1 | NA | NA | CASRDETEEKLSF | TGTGCCAGCAGAGATGAGACCGAAGAAAAACTGTCTTTT
TRBJ1-1 | TRBV7-3 | NA | NA | CASGPLGGRETEAFF | TGTGCCAGCGGCCCCCTTGGGGGGAGGGAGACTGAAGCTTTCTTT
TRBJ2-3 | TRBV11-3 | NA | TRBD2 | CASSVAGGSYNEQYF | TGTGCCAGCAGCGTAGCTGGCGGGAGCTACAATGAGCAGTATTTT
TRBJ1-5 | TRBV12-3/TRBV12-4 | many | NA | CATPPPPVPGLQPQHF | TGTGCCACCCCTCCCCCTCCAGTCCCGGGACTTCAGCCCCAGCATTTT
TRBJ2-2 | TRBV5-1 | many | NA | CASSSFAVGTNGELFF | TGCGCCAGCAGCTCCTTCGCGGTGGGGACGAACGGGGAGCTGTTTTTT
TRBJ2-3 | TRBV19 | many | TRBD2 | CASSITHPSSGSTDTQYF | TGTGCCAGTAGTATTACCCACCCTTCTAGCGGGAGCACAGATACGCAGTATTTT
TRBJ1-2 | TRBV5-1 | NA | NA | CASSLDDVNYGYTF | TGCGCCAGCAGCTTGGATGACGTAAACTATGGCTACACCTTC
TRBJ2-2 | TRBV5-1 | NA | NA | CASSLGRPQYEQYFGPGTRELFF | NA
TRBJ1-2 | TRBV3-2 | NA | NA | CASSQERHYGYTF | TGTGCCAGCAGCCAAGAGAGACACTATGGCTACACCTTC
TRBJ2-5 | TRBV7-3 | many | NA | CASSLLGQETQYF | TGTGCCAGCAGCTTATTGGGGCAAGAGACCCAGTACTTC
TRBJ1-4 | TRBV10-3 | NA | TRBD1 | CAISDVDRGIDEKLFF | TGTGCCATCAGCGATGTCGACAGGGGCATAGATGAGAAACTGTTTTTT
TRBJ1-3 | TRBV28 | many | NA | CASSLMGAGNTIYF | TGTGCCAGCAGTTTGATGGGGGCTGGAAACACCATATATTTT
TRBJ2-7 | TRBV7-2 | few | TRBD2 | CASSLLGGPRSGRPLGEQYF | TGTGCCAGCAGCTTATTAGGGGGGCCGCGAAGCGGGAGGCCCCTGGGGGAGCAGTACTTC
TRBJ2-1 | TRBV20-1 | many | NA | CSALPLAMSYNEQFF | TGCAGTGCTTTGCCCCTAGCGATGTCCTACAATGAGCAGTTCTTC
TRBJ1-5 | TRBV7-9 | NA | NA | CASSLGTARNQPQHF | TGCGCCAGCAGCCTGGGAACAGCCCGCAATCAGCCCCAGCATTTT
TRBJ1-3 | TRBV4-1 | many | NA | CASSHDSSRAPGNTIYF | TGCGCCAGCAGCCACGACAGTTCTCGAGCTCCTGGAAACACCATATATTTT
TRBJ1-4 | TRBV20-1 | NA | NA | CSARDLSTDNEKRFF | TGCAGTGCTAGAGATCTTTCGACAGATAATGAAAAACGGTTCTTT
TRBJ2-7 | TRBV28 | many | TRBD1 | CASSTGQGHEQYF | TGTGCCAGCAGTACCGGACAGGGCCACGAGCAGTACTTC
TRBJ2-3 | TRBV5-6 | NA | NA | CASSLSAQGRHDTQYF | TGTGCCAGCAGCTTGTCTGCGCAGGGGCGTCATGATACGCAGTATTTT
TRBJ2-1 | TRBV7-9 | many | NA | CASSLAAGPTGHEQFF | TGTGCCAGCAGCTTAGCTGCAGGACCTACAGGTCATGAGCAGTTCTTC
TRBJ2-3 | TRBV24-1 | few | TRBD1 | CATSDSRQTPGQGSDTQYF | TGTGCCACCAGTGACTCCAGACAAACCCCGGGACAGGGCTCAGATACGCAGTATTTT
TRBJ1-3 | TRBV6-5 | many | NA | CARQQNSGNTIYF | TGTGCCAGGCAACAGAACTCTGGAAACACCATATATTTT
TRBJ1-2 | TRBV7-2 | NA | NA | CASSLAERGTGYTF | TGTGCCAGCAGCTTAGCGGAAAGGGGGACTGGCTACACCTTC
TRBJ2-1 | TRBV15 | many | TRBD1 | CATSSRTGYNEQFF | TGTGCCACCAGCTCCCGGACAGGGTATAATGAGCAGTTCTTC
TRBJ1-1 | TRBV2 | few | NA | CASSRSGGATEAFF | TGTGCCAGCAGTCGATCGGGCGGGGCCACTGAAGCTTTCTTT
TRBJ1-5 | TRBV6-5 | many | NA | CASSYSGGDQPQHF | TGTGCCAGCAGTTACTCGGGGGGCGATCAGCCCCAGCATTTT
TRBJ2-1 | TRBV7-8 | many | TRBD2 | CASSPQGLDNNEQFF | TGTGCCAGCAGCCCACAGGGACTAGATAACAATGAGCAGTTCTTC
TRBJ2-5 | TRBV5-4 | many | TRBD1 | CASSGTGGGETQYF | TGTGCCAGCAGCGGGACAGGGGGCGGCGAGACCCAGTACTTT
TRBJ1-3 | TRBV4-1 | NA | NA | CASSWGGFSGNTIYF | TGCGCCAGCAGCTGGGGAGGGTTCTCTGGAAACACCATATATTTT
TRBJ2-1 | TRBV4-1 | many | TRBD2 | CASSQPSGRSHEQFF | TGCGCCAGCAGCCAGCCTAGCGGGAGGTCCCATGAGCAGTTCTTC
TRBJ2-7 | TRBV29-1 | many | NA | CSASSGASGIYEQYF | TGCAGCGCCTCCTCAGGGGCTAGCGGAATCTACGAGCAGTACTTC
TRBJ2-3 | TRBV20-1 | many | NA | CSASIDTQYF | TGCAGTGCTAGCATAGATACGCAGTATTTT
TRBJ2-3 | TRBV12-2 | few | NA | CASRLARAGSTDTQYF | TGTGCAAGTCGCTTGGCCAGGGCAGGCAGCACAGATACGCAGTATTTT
TRBJ2-7 | TRBV6-6 | many | NA | CATRGGGGSYEQYF | TGTGCCACAAGGGGGGGAGGGGGGTCCTACGAGCAGTACTTC
TRBJ2-1 | TRBV12-3/TRBV12-4 | many | NA | CASSFGPSRNEQFF | TGTGCCAGCAGTTTTGGGCCGAGTAGGAATGAGCAGTTCTTC
TRBJ2-5 | TRBV10-2 | NA | TRBD2 | CASSGSGGGKETQYF | TGCGCCAGCAGCGGTAGCGGGGGGGGGAAAGAGACCCAGTACTTC
TRBJ2-1 | TRBV11-2 | many | TRBD2 | CASSLRGGHNEQFF | TGTGCCAGCAGCCTCCGGGGGGGGCACAATGAGCAGTTCTTC
TRBJ2-7 | TRBV7-2 | many | NA | CASSLGGHHSYEQYF | TGTGCCAGCAGCTTAGGGGGCCACCATTCCTACGAGCAGTACTTC
TRBJ1-3 | TRBV19 | many | NA | CASSMEDSGNTIYF | TGTGCCAGTAGTATGGAAGACTCTGGAAACACCATATATTTT
TRBJ2-7 | TRBV19 | few | NA | CASSTSGISYEQYF | TGTGCCAGTAGTACAAGTGGCATCTCCTACGAGCAGTACTTC